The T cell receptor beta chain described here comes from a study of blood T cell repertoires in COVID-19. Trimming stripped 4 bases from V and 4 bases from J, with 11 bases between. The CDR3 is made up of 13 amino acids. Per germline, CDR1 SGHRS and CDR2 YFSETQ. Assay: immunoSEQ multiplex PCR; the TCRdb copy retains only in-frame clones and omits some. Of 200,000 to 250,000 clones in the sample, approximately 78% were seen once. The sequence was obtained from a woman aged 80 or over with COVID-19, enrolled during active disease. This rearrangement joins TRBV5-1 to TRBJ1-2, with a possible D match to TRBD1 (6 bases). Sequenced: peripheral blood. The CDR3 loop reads CASSPRGIYGYTF. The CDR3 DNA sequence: TGCGCCAGCAGCCCCAGGGGCATCTATGGCTACACCTTC.